This T cell receptor beta chain was sequenced for a study of early T cells in non-severe SARS-CoV-2 infection (dated by TCRdb to about 2021). Background for the entire study: TCR sequencing used bulk RNA from unsorted whole blood, so alpha and beta chains could not be paired. What the authors observed across the whole study: VDJdb matching was skewed toward anti-spike CD8 responses, so virus-specific expansions were likely underestimated and private and CD4 specificities were missed.

Ten or more counts support this clonotype. No antigen is known for it. Per-nucleotide qualities are absent, and no much larger clonotype sits a single base away. A case-control design nested within a healthcare worker cohort in London, UK, was used, with weekly nasopharyngeal swab PCR tests and blood sampling performed. Healthcare workers were recruited between 23 and 31 March 2020, during the week of the UK lockdown, and were followed weekly for up to roughly 16 weeks. The library was generated by 5' RACE. TCRdb shows the sequencer as NextSeq 500. To correct for sequencing error and PCR bias, the TCR library protocol tagged individual cDNA molecules with unique molecular identifiers. Both TCR alpha and beta chains were sequenced, and tight co-correlation was observed between alpha and beta sequence abundances in each sample. The original methods were these. Decombinator V4 was used to perform V gene, J gene and CDR3 annotation of TCR sequences. Expanded TCRs were defined as changing significantly between any two time points under a Poisson model with p below 0.0001. TCR abundances were normalised to the total number of TCRs sequenced per sample and were expressed as counts per million. MAIT TCRs were defined by TRAV1-2 paired with TRAJ12, TRAJ20 or TRAJ33, and iNKT TCRs by TRAV10 paired with TRAJ18. A search of VDJdb, accessed on 1 November 2021, was run for TCRs annotated to CMV, EBV and SARS-CoV-2, with TCRs annotated for multiple antigens excluded. Clones were called with MiXCR by TCRdb after fastp trimmed the public reads at Q25, and only in-frame beta chains were retained. Each record represents a unique CDR3 protein, reported with the most common genes and DNA among its rows. It is TCRdb's table, rather than the study itself, that gives the V and J calls and clone size. The sample contains fewer than 35,000 distinct CDR3 sequences, approximately 10% of them found a single time. Roughly an eighth of the sample is taken by the ten largest.

Per the germline V gene (reference sequence), LNHDA is the CDR1 and SQIVND is the CDR2. Measured from the cysteine to the phenylalanine, the CDR3 is 14 residues long. This entry keeps only the CDR3 DNA: 42 bases, framed from base 1. The trim is 5 bases for V and 8 bases for J, with a gap of 18 bases between the germline ends. Recombination connected TRBV19 to TRBJ1-1; no confident D gene assignment can be made. Sequenced input: whole blood. The origin of this receptor is an adult who was a healthcare worker with PCR-confirmed SARS-CoV-2 infection or an uninfected control (not recorded which). The nucleotides read TGTGCCAGTAGTCGCAGGATTGTGTGGGAAGAAGCTTTCTTT. The encoded protein is CASSRRIVWEEAFF.